One and the same sample provided the 8 T cell receptor beta chains below, sequenced in a study of T cell responses to AZD1222 COVID-19 vaccine. Clones were sequenced by immunoSEQ multiplex PCR, and TCRdb holds only the in-frame ones, with some missing. In the table there are 85,000 to 130,000 clones, approximately 86% of which are singletons. The sample in question was peripheral blood, obtained 28 days after the second dose of the MenACWY control vaccine. The receptor set was obtained from an adult who received the MenACWY meningococcal vaccine as a control.

The chain employs TRBV28 and TRBJ2-2, with 9 bases identical to TRBD1. V dropped 8 bases and J dropped 5; count of bases not matched to a gene: 6. Germline CDR1 and CDR2: MDHEN and SYDVKM. This CDR3 contains 14 residues. The CDR3 nucleotides are TGTGCCAGCCGGGGGACAGGGAGGACCGGGGAGCTGTTTTTT. Residues: CASRGTGRTGELFF. The full variable domain, with the rest looked up from reference TRBV28 and TRBJ2-2, is DVKVTQSSRYLVKRTGEKVFLECVQDMDHENMFWYRQDPGLGLRLIYFSYDVKMKEKGDIPEGYSVSREKKERFSLILESASTNQTSMYLCASRGTGRTGELFFGEGSRLTVL.

In its sample, this clone was seen once. CDR3 in amino acids: CASSSSSTYEQYF. The CDR3 coding sequence is TGTGCCAGCAGTTCGTCCAGTACCTACGAGCAGTACTTC. The chain uses TRBV6-6 and TRBJ2-7; D not resolved. Germline V gives CDR1 MNHNY, CDR2 SVGAGI (reference sequence). Trimming pared 4 bases from V and 2 bases from J, leaving 9 bases between. The CDR3 spans 13 residues.

The chain recombines TRBV2 with TRBJ2-1; D gene ambiguous. The V gene lost 6 bases and the J gene lost 0 bases, with 12 bases spanning the gap. The CDR3 covers 15 residues. Germline V gives CDR1 SNHLY, CDR2 FYNNEI. This CDR3 reads CASRETDSSYNEQFF. The CDR3 bases are TGTGCCAGCAGGGAGACGGATAGCTCCTACAATGAGCAGTTCTTC.

This chain joins TRBV15 and TRBJ2-7; D remains ambiguous. Per the germline V gene, CDR1 is LNHNV and CDR2 is YYDKDF (reference sequence). V was shortened by 0 bases and J by 4 bases, with 7 bases between the two germline ends. The CDR3 length is 13 residues. DNA for the CDR3: TGTGCCACCAGCAGAGATGGAAAGTACGAGCAGTACTTC. This encodes CATSRDGKYEQYF.

The V call is TRBV3-1 (or the pseudogene TRBV3-2), the J call TRBJ1-6, with 10 positions matching TRBD1. The CDR3 has 15 residues. The trim removed 4 bases at V and 9 bases at J, leaving 6 bases unmatched. Germline V gene data show CDR1 as LGHDT and CDR2 as YNNKEL (reference sequence). CDR3 sequence (DNA): TGTGCCAGCAGCCCGAGGGGGACAGGGGCTTCACCCCTCCACTTT. It specifies CASSPRGTGASPLHF.

This chain joins TRBV7-9 and TRBJ1-5, with 11 nucleotides matching TRBD1. Germline CDR1 is SEHNR and CDR2 is FQNEAQ (reference sequence). This CDR3 is 14 amino acids long. V lost 5 bases to trimming and J lost 6 bases; unmatched junction nucleotides: 3. The CDR3 loop is CASSPGTGGQPQHF. The CDR3 DNA reads TGTGCCAGCAGCCCTGGGACAGGGGGTCAGCCCCAGCATTTT.

The chain couples TRBV7-2 to TRBJ1-5; 9 nucleotides agree with TRBD1. The CDR3 consists of 15 residues. Germline V gene sequence: CDR1 SGHTA, CDR2 FQGNSA. V lost 1 base, J lost 5 bases, and 3 bases stayed unmatched. The CDR3 spells CASSLEQGAYQPQHF. The CDR3 DNA follows: TGTGCCAGCAGCTTAGAACAGGGGGCCTATCAGCCCCAGCATTTT.

This chain uses TRBV6-5 with TRBJ1-2, with 9 bases that match TRBD1. Germline V gene lookup returns CDR1 MNHEY and CDR2 SVGAGI. After removal of 2 bases from V and 8 bases from J, the junction contained 6 bases not matched to a gene. This CDR3 is 14 amino acids long. The CDR3 nucleotides are TGTGCCAGCAGTTACACGCCGACAGGGGGGGGCTACACCTTC. Encoded protein: CASSYTPTGGGYTF.